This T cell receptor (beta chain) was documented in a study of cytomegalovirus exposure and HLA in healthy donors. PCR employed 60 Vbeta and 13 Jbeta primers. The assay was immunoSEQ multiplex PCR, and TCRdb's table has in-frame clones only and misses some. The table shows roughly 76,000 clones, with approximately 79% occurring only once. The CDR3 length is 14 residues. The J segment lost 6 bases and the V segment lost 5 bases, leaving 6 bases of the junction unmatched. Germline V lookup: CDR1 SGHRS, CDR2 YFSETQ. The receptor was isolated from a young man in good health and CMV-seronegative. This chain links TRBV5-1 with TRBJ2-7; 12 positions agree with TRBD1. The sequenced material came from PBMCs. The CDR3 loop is CASSSGQGAVEQYF. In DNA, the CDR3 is TGCGCCAGCAGTTCGGGACAGGGGGCGGTCGAGCAGTACTTC.